The 24 T cell receptor beta chains below all came from one sample that was sequenced in a study of Graves' ophthalmopathy and Graves' hyperthyroidism. CDR3 regions of TCR beta were amplified from RNA transcripts. Second-round multiplex PCR followed a first-round RT-PCR using HTBI primers. TCRdb used MiXCR to reprocess the multiplex PCR reads, holding one entry per CDR3 protein. The top ten clones hold 3.5% to 4.5% of a sample with 560,000 or so distinct CDR3 sequences, approximately 35% of them seen once. Sequenced sample: peripheral blood or thyroid tissue (not recorded which). The receptors originated from an adult man with Graves' hyperthyroidism.

The chain links TRBV7-9 to TRBJ2-5, with 11 bases matching TRBD2. The length of the CDR3 is 17 residues. V was pared by 5 bases and J by 5 bases, with 13 bases of the junction left unmatched. Germline CDR1 is SEHNR and CDR2 is FQNEAQ (reference sequence). The CDR3 DNA reads TGTGCCAGCAGCCAAGATCGGCGGCTAGCGGGGGGTGAGACCCAGTACTTC. This translates into CASSQDRRLAGGETQYF.

This clonotype was seen repeatedly, ten times or more. CDR3 region: CASTIDRRTEQYF. For the CDR3, the DNA is TGTGCCAGCACCATTGACAGGAGAACCGAGCAGTACTTC. V and J are TRBV5-8 and TRBJ2-7; D may be TRBD1 (6 bases). V lost 6 bases to trimming and J lost 6 bases, with 16 bases between them. The germline gives CDR1 SGHTS, CDR2 YDEGEE. This CDR3 spans 13 amino acids.

The chain links TRBV6-2 or TRBV6-3 to TRBJ2-7, with TRBD2 identical over 11 bases. J lost 3 bases, V lost 6 bases, and 4 bases had no gene match. The CDR3 contains 14 residues. The germline CDR1 and CDR2 sequences are MNHEY and SVGEGT. This CDR3 reads CASRGTSGGYEQYF. The CDR3 nucleotides read TGTGCCAGCAGAGGGACTAGCGGAGGCTACGAGCAGTACTTC.

The gene calls are TRBV10-3 and TRBJ1-2, with unresolved D. The CDR3 covers 15 residues. V was trimmed by 8 bases and J by 2 bases, leaving 18 bases between them. Per germline, CDR1 ENHRY and CDR2 SYGVKD. CDR3 protein: CAIAQSDEWNYGYTF. Written as DNA, the CDR3 is TGTGCCATCGCTCAGTCGGACGAGTGGAACTATGGCTACACCTTC.

This clonotype was observed at least ten times. The V and J genes are TRBV20-1 and TRBJ2-3; tentative D call: TRBD1 (6 bases). Germline V lookup: CDR1 DFQATT, CDR2 SNEGSKA (reference sequence). The CDR3 consists of 11 residues. This CDR3 is CRGHQGDTQYF. For the CDR3, the DNA is TGCAGAGGCCACCAGGGGGATACGCAGTATTTT.

This clonotype occurred a few times. The chain employs TRBV6-6 and TRBJ1-1; 8 bases fit TRBD1. Germline V gene lookup returns CDR1 MNHNY and CDR2 SVGAGI (reference sequence). Trimming cost V 6 bases and J 4 bases; bases outside gene matches: 7. This CDR3 is built from 14 residues. The CDR3 DNA is TGTGCCAGCAGGGACAGGGATCGGAGCACTGAAGCTTTCTTT. It translates to CASRDRDRSTEAFF.

This clonotype has ten or more counts. The CDR3 DNA reads TGTGCCAGCAGCTTATTGGGACAGGGGATCACCGGGGAGCTGTTTTTT. This encodes CASSLLGQGITGELFF. This chain joins TRBV7-9 and TRBJ2-2; 10 nucleotides match TRBD1. Germline CDR1 is SEHNR and CDR2 is FQNEAQ (reference sequence). J lost 4 bases, V lost 2 bases, and 4 bases had no gene match. The CDR3 has 16 residues.

Comments on this clonotype: Being one base from a much bigger clone, this may be a read error. This chain joins TRBV7-2 and TRBJ2-1; 7 bases are a match to TRBD1. V lost 4 bases, J lost 6 bases, and 3 bases stayed unmatched. This CDR3 is built from 13 residues. Germline V gives CDR1 SGHTA, CDR2 FQGNSA. The CDR3 DNA reads as TGTGCCAGCAGCTCGTACAGGGGCAATGAGCAGTTCTTC. Translated: CASSSYRGNEQFF. Full variable domain (rest looked up from reference TRBV7-2 and TRBJ2-1): GAGVSQSPSNKVTEKGKDVELRCDPISGHTALYWYRQSLGQGLEFLIYFQGNSAPDKSGLPSDRFSAERTGGSVSTLTIQRTQQEDSAVYLCASSSYRGNEQFFGPGTRLTVL.

The chain uses TRBV10-3 and TRBJ1-2; the match to TRBD1 covers 8 bases. V shed 7 bases, J shed 1 base, and the junction held 5 bases outside the gene matches. The CDR3 extends over 14 amino acids. The germline gives CDR1 ENHRY, CDR2 SYGVKD. CDR3 sequence reads: CAIKTGAINYGYTF. Here the CDR3 DNA reads TGTGCCATCAAGACAGGGGCGATTAACTATGGCTACACCTTC.

This clonotype was detected only a few times. The chain combines TRBV7-2 with TRBJ1-2; 9 bases match TRBD1. V shed 3 bases, J shed 4 bases, and the junction held 3 bases outside the gene matches. CDR3 length: 14 amino acids. Germline V gene lookup returns CDR1 SGHTA and CDR2 FQGNSA. The DNA of the CDR3 is TGTGCCAGCAGCTTCGGGACAGGGACCTATGGCTACACCTTC. Residues: CASSFGTGTYGYTF.

In this sample, this clonotype turned up many times. The rearrangement links TRBV12-3 or TRBV12-4 to TRBJ1-6, with TRBD1 as a possible D gene (5 bases). The CDR3 totals 12 residues. V dropped 4 bases and J dropped 9 bases, with 7 bases sitting between them. CDR3 sequence reads: CASSYRPSPLHF. CDR3 in DNA: TGTGCCAGCAGTTACAGGCCTTCACCCCTCCACTTT.

V is TRBV27 and J is TRBJ2-7; 7 bases map to TRBD2. V lost 5 bases and J lost 6; bases outside the gene matches: 16. The CDR3 covers 16 residues. The V gene's germline CDR1 is MNHEY and CDR2 SMNVEV (reference sequence). This CDR3 is CASSPSLGGRGLEQYF. CDR3 nucleotides: TGTGCCAGCAGTCCCTCGTTGGGGGGGAGAGGGCTCGAGCAGTACTTC.

As concerns this clonotype: A much bigger clone sits one base away, suggesting this may be a read error. The rearrangement links TRBV16 to TRBJ2-7; no clear D gene. The tail of the sequence fits TRBJ2-1 better, so the J call may be wrong. The germline CDR1 and CDR2 sequences are KGHSY and FQNENV. This CDR3 is 15 amino acids long. Written as DNA, the CDR3 is TGTGCCAGCAGCCAATATGAGGCAGGTTCCTACGAGCAGTTCTTC. Its protein is CASSQYEAGSYEQFF.

This clonotype was counted at least ten times. A read error may account for a junction end that differs from germline. The chain couples TRBV7-8 to TRBJ1-5, with 7 bases identical to TRBD1. The V gene's germline CDR1 is SGHVS and CDR2 FQNEAQ. The CDR3 extends over 15 amino acids. Written as DNA, the CDR3 is TGTGCCGGCAGCTCCGACAGGGTTAGCAATCAGCCCCAGCATTTT. Amino acids: CAGSSDRVSNQPQHF.

In this sample, this clonotype turned up many times. This chain uses TRBV5-1 with TRBJ1-2; no clear D gene. V lost 0 bases and J 4 bases, leaving 19 bases between the germline ends. Germline V CDR1 and CDR2: SGHRS, YFSETQ. The CDR3 has 17 amino acids. The DNA of the CDR3 is TGCGCCAGCAGCTTGGCCCTGGGAGAAAAGAATGGCTATGGCTACACCTTC. It translates to CASSLALGEKNGYGYTF.

Regarding this clonotype: A read error may produce the germline difference seen at one junction end. The CDR3 sequence: CASSSPGQGRPYNEQFF. CDR3 DNA: TGCGCCAGCAGCTCGCCTGGACAGGGGAGACCCTACAATGAGCAGTTCTTC. This chain joins TRBV7-9 and TRBJ2-7; 9 bases map to TRBD1. TRBJ2-1 explains the end of the DNA better; the J call may be wrong. This CDR3 is 17 amino acids long. Germline V lookup: CDR1 SEHNR, CDR2 FQNEAQ (reference sequence).

Many counts were recorded for this clonotype. The chain joins TRBV5-8 to TRBJ1-1; D is uncertain. This CDR3 is 14 amino acids long. Germline CDR1 SGHTS, CDR2 YDEGEE. V lost 2 bases to trimming and J lost 1 base, with 9 bases between them. The CDR3 reads CASSFGGSNTEAFF. Here the CDR3 DNA reads TGTGCCAGCAGCTTCGGTGGATCGAACACTGAAGCTTTCTTT. The variable domain in full, with the rest retrieved from reference TRBV5-8 and TRBJ1-1, is EAGVTQSPTHLIKTRGQQATLRCSPISGHTSVYWYQQALGLGLQFLLWYDEGEERNRGNFPPRFSGRQFPNYSSELNVNALELEDSALYLCASSFGGSNTEAFFGQGTRLTVV.

This clonotype was picked up many times. The chain links TRBV7-6 to TRBJ2-5; D possibly uses TRBD1 or TRBD2 (5 bases each). CDR3 size: 15 residues. Germline loops: CDR1 SGHVS, CDR2 FNYEAQ. V was clipped by 1 base and J by 5 bases, with 14 bases between them. CDR3 region: CASSLGPGPQETQYF. The CDR3 DNA follows: TGTGCCAGCAGCTTAGGACCGGGACCACAGGAGACCCAGTACTTC.

In its sample, this clonotype was seen a few times. The chain carries TRBV19 and TRBJ2-6; D gene uncertain. Germline values: CDR1 LNHDA, CDR2 SQIVND (reference sequence). This CDR3 contains 16 residues. Trimming took off 1 base at V and 0 bases at J, with 7 bases between the two ends. The CDR3 bases are TGTGCCAGTAGTATAGGTCAAGGCTCTGGGGCCAACGTCCTGACTTTC. Protein sequence: CASSIGQGSGANVLTF. Looking up the rest from reference TRBV19 and TRBJ2-6 gives the full variable domain: DGGITQSPKYLFRKEGQNVTLSCEQNLNHDAMYWYRQDPGQGLRLIYYSQIVNDFQKGDIAEGYSVSREKKESFPLTVTSAQKNPTAFYLCASSIGQGSGANVLTFGAGSRLTVL.

Many counts were recorded for this clonotype. The CDR3 DNA follows: TGCAGCGTTGGGGGAGGGGTCGAGCAGTACTTC. Translating gives CSVGGGVEQYF. The V call is TRBV29-1, the J call TRBJ2-7, with 7 bases aligning to TRBD2. The CDR3 sequence is 11 residues long. Germline V gene data show CDR1 as SQVTM and CDR2 as ANQGSEA. The J segment lost 6 bases and the V segment lost 4 bases, leaving 3 bases of the junction unmatched.

With respect to this clonotype: One base away lies a much larger clone, so this may be a sequencing read error. The chain is built from TRBV20-1 and TRBJ2-5; D unresolved. Trimming took 2 bases from V and 4 from J, leaving 11 bases between them. Germline-derived CDR1 and CDR2 are DFQATT and SNEGSKA (reference sequence). This CDR3 has 13 amino acids. The CDR3 is CSARNNPIETQYF. The CDR3, as DNA: TGCAGTGCTAGAAACAACCCTATAGAGACCCAGTACTTC.

V is TRBV5-4 and J is TRBJ2-2; D gene ambiguous. This CDR3 spans 16 amino acids. Trimming removed 3 bases from V and 6 bases from J, with 18 bases in between. The germline CDR1 and CDR2 sequences are SGHNT and YYREEE (reference sequence). CDR3 sequence reads: CASSYRLPGYSGELFF. The CDR3 region has the DNA TGTGCCAGCAGCTATCGACTTCCGGGTTACTCCGGGGAGCTGTTTTTT.

The chain uses TRBV29-1 and TRBJ2-7; 12 nucleotides match TRBD2. Germline values: CDR1 SQVTM, CDR2 ANQGSEA. The length of the CDR3 is 14 residues. With V trimmed by 4 bases and J by 2 bases, 3 bases remained unmatched. In nucleotides, the CDR3 is TGCAGCGTTGTAGGACTAGCGGGAACCTACGAGCAGTACTTC. The encoded protein is CSVVGLAGTYEQYF.

A remark on this clonotype: At one end, the junction sequence differs from germline, possibly due to a read error. The chain employs TRBV20-1 and TRBJ1-1; D is undetermined. CDR3 size: 12 residues. Per germline, CDR1 DFQATT and CDR2 SNEGSKA (reference sequence). The CDR3 protein is CSAPDRVTEALF. The CDR3 DNA reads TGCAGTGCCCCTGATAGGGTCACTGAAGCTCTCTTT.